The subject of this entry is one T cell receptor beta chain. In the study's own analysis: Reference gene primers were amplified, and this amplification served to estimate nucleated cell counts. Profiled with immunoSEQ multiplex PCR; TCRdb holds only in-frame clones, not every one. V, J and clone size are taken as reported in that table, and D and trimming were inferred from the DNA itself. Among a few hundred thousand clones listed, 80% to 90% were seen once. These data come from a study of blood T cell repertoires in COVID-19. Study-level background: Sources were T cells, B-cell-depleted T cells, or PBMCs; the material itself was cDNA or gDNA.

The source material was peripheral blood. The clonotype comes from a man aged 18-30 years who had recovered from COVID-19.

The CDR3 protein is CASSMSRTNTGELFF. In nucleotides, the CDR3 is TGTGCCAGTAGTATGTCACGGACTAACACCGGGGAGCTGTTTTTT. V gene TRBV19 combines with J gene TRBJ2-2, with D perhaps TRBD2 (5 bases). The CDR3 consists of 15 residues. Germline CDR1 and CDR2: LNHDA and SQIVND (reference sequence). Trimming removed 3 bases from V and 2 bases from J, with 10 bases in between.